The clone carrying this T cell receptor (beta chain) was detected only once. Its matching antigen is unknown. Compared with germline, one end of the junction differs, possibly owing to a read error. This specimen belongs to a study of CD8 T cells in ankylosing spondylitis. TCRdb re-called the 5' RACE reads through MiXCR, storing one row per CDR3 protein. This table has around 250,000 distinct CDR3 sequences, roughly a tenth appearing once. The CDR3 totals 15 residues. Germline V gives CDR1 MNHGY, CDR2 SAAAGT. Broader study findings: The authors reported significant enrichment of disease-linked clones in matched ankylosing spondylitis synovial fluid.

The sample consisted of blood, either unsorted or a sorted T cell fraction (not recorded which). This chain uses TRBV6-8 with TRBJ2-3, with no clear D. The receptor was derived from a male donor with ankylosing spondylitis or in good health (not recorded which). CDR3 sequence reads: CVSSLGSHGTDTQYF. The CDR3 DNA reads as TGTGTCAGCAGTCTGGGCTCGCACGGCACAGATACGCAGTATTTT.